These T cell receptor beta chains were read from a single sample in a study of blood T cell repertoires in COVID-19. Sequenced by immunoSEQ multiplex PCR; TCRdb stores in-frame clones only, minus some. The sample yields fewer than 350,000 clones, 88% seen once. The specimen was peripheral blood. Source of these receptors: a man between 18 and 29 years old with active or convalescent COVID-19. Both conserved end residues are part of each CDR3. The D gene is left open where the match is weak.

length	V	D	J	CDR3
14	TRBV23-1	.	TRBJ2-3	CASSLDIPTDTQYF
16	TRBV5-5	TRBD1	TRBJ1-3	CASSLYTGVSGNTIYF
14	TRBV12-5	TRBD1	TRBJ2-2	CASGLQGANGELFF
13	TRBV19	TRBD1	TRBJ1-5	CATQQGNFQPQHF
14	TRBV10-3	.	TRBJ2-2	CAISESSGPGELFF
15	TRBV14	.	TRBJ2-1	CASSPSGAGVNEQFF
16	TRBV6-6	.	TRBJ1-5	CASTPRGALSNQPQHF
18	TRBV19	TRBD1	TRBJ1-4	CASSIIPGTGGFHEKLFF
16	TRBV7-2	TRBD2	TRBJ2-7	CASSKDGTSYFYEQYF
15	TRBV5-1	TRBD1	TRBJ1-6	CASSLRTGEKGALHF
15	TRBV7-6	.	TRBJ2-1	CASSWRLGVNNEQFF
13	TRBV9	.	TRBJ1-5	CASGEGRDQPQHF
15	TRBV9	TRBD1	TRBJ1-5	CASSVSGTANQPQHF
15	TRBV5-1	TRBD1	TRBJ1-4	CASSSGTGANEKLFF
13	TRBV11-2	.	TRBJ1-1	CASSRTANTEAFF
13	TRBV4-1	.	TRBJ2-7	CASSQAPSHEQYF
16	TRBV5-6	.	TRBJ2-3	CASSPGGSADADTQYF
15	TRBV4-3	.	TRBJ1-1	CASSQENRWDTEAFF
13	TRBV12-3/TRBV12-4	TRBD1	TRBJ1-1	CASSQGGITEAFF
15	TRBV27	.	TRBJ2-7	CASSLLGGGAPEQYF
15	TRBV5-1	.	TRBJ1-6	CASSSSRGSGSPLHF
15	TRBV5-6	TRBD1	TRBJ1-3	CASSSGTDSGNTIYF
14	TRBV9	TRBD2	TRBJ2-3	CASSTSGDPDTQYF
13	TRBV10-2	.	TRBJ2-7	CASTADNSYEQYF
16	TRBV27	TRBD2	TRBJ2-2	CASSFSGGWDTGELFF
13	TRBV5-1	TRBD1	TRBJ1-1	CASSKGTGEFAFF
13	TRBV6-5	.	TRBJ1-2	CASSRQGNYGYTF
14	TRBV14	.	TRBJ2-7	CASSHIQGSYEQYF
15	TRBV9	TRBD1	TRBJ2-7	CASSGQDRGPYEQYF
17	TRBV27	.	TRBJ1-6	CASSMIRGKGMNSPLHF
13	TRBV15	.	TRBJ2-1	CATSGTRDNEQFF
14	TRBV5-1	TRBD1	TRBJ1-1	CASGRDSLNTEAFF
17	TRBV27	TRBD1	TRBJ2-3	CASSFTTGQGNTDTQYF
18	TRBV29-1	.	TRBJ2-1	CSVEDAQGSSIWRNEQFF
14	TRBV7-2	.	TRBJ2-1	CASSSQRQYNEQFF
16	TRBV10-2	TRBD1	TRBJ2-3	CASTLVGQGGTDTQYF
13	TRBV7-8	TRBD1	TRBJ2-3	CASNRGSTDTQYF
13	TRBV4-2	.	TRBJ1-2	CASSQGRFYGYTF
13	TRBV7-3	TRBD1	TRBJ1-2	CASSSRTGNGYTF
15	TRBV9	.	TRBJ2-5	CASSVTGRDQETQYF
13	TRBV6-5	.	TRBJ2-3	CASSSGQKDAQYF
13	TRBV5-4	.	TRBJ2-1	CASSLVGGGEQFF
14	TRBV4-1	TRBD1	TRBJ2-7	CASSHRDRGYEQYF
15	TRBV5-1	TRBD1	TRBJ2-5	CASSPTDRVQETQYF
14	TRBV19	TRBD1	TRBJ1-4	CASSIYRGGEKLFF
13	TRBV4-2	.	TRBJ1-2	CASSQETGYGYTF
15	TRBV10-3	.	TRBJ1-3	CAISEPRDSGNTIYF
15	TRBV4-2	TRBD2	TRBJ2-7	CASSQEGLETYEQYF